Below are 27 T cell receptor beta chains sequenced from a single sample in a study of blood T cell repertoires in COVID-19. The table came from immunoSEQ multiplex PCR; TCRdb's copy has only in-frame clones and leaves some out. The sample lists roughly 300,000 clones; about 83% were seen once. The sequencing sample was made of peripheral blood. The receptors here all came from a woman in her fifties or sixties who had recovered from COVID-19.

This clone occurred a few times. V gene TRBV19 combines with J gene TRBJ2-7, with 8 bases fitting TRBD1. V was clipped by 10 bases and J by 1 base; unmatched bases: 6. Germline CDR1 LNHDA, CDR2 SQIVND (reference sequence). There are 13 residues in the CDR3. CDR3 sequence (DNA): TGTGCCACCTCGGGACAGGCTTCCTACGAGCAGTACTTC. This encodes CATSGQASYEQYF.

The chain carries TRBV7-2 and TRBJ2-1, with 14 bases matching TRBD2. The V gene's germline CDR1 is SGHTA and CDR2 FQGNSA. The CDR3 length is 15 residues. The trim removed 5 bases at V and 9 bases at J, leaving 6 bases unmatched. The CDR3 DNA sequence: TGTGCCAGCAGCCCCGGACTAGCGGGGGGCCGTGAGCAGTTCTTC. Its protein is CASSPGLAGGREQFF.

The chain is built from TRBV3-1 (or the pseudogene TRBV3-2) and TRBJ2-2; 10 positions match TRBD2. The CDR3 is 14 residues long. After removal of 4 bases from V and 4 bases from J, the junction contained 0 bases not matched to a gene. Germline V gene sequence: CDR1 LGHDT, CDR2 YNNKEL (reference sequence). The CDR3 nucleotides are TGTGCCAGCAGCCTAGCGGGAGGCACCGGGGAGCTGTTTTTT. Amino acid sequence: CASSLAGGTGELFF.

The chain recombines TRBV2 with TRBJ1-6, with a possible D match to TRBD1 (6 bases). Germline-derived CDR1 and CDR2 are SNHLY and FYNNEI. The CDR3 is 14 amino acids. V was pared by 5 bases and J by 10 bases, with 15 bases between. CDR3 sequence: CASSISGQRSPLHF. CDR3 DNA: TGTGCCAGCAGTATTTCGGGACAAAGGTCACCCCTCCACTTT. The whole variable domain, filled in from reference TRBV2 and TRBJ1-6, reads EPEVTQTPSHQVTQMGQEVILRCVPISNHLYFYWYRQILGQKVEFLVSFYNNEISEKSEIFDDQFSVERPDGSNFTLKIRSTKLEDSAMYFCASSISGQRSPLHFGNGTRLTVT.

This chain joins TRBV19 and TRBJ1-5; 7 bases are shared with TRBD1. This CDR3 spans 14 amino acids. J lost 7 bases, V lost 3 bases, and 6 bases had no gene match. Germline CDR1 reads LNHDA; CDR2 reads SQIVND (reference sequence). CDR3 DNA: TGTGCCAGTAGTATTGTGGCAGGGGGACAGCCCCAGCATTTT. Its translation is CASSIVAGGQPQHF.

The chain has TRBV28 and TRBJ2-1; 12 nucleotides line up with TRBD2. V lost 6 bases and J lost 7; bases outside the gene matches: 7. The CDR3 sequence is 15 residues long. Looked up from germline, CDR1 is MDHEN and CDR2 is SYDVKM. The CDR3, as DNA: TGTGCCAGCAGCACGACTAGCGGGAGAGCGAATGAGCAGTTCTTC. Its translation is CASSTTSGRANEQFF.

The chain joins TRBV18 to TRBJ2-3, with unresolved D. The V gene's germline CDR1 is KGHSH and CDR2 LQKENI. Trimming took off 0 bases at V and 6 bases at J, with 22 bases between the two ends. There are 18 residues in the CDR3. DNA for the CDR3: TGTGCCAGCTCACCACCCGATGTCGGCCTCAGCACAGATGATACGCAGTATTTT. Translating it yields CASSPPDVGLSTDDTQYF.

The genes are TRBV5-1 and TRBJ1-1, with D perhaps matching TRBD1 (6 bases). The germline V and J ends were trimmed by 1 base and 6 bases, with 16 bases remaining between them. The V gene's germline CDR1 is SGHRS and CDR2 YFSETQ. The CDR3 contains 15 residues. In nucleotides, the CDR3 is TGCGCCAGCAGCTTGATTTCAGGGGAAAGTCCTGAAGCTTTCTTT. Its protein is CASSLISGESPEAFF.

The V gene is TRBV4-3, the J gene TRBJ2-6; 7 nucleotides line up with TRBD1. Losses at the gene ends were 2 bases for V and 2 bases for J; bases not matched to a gene: 6. Germline V lookup: CDR1 LGHNA, CDR2 YSLEER. CDR3 length: 17 residues. CDR3 region: CASSQPITGAGANVLTF. Here the CDR3 DNA reads TGCGCCAGCAGCCAACCTATTACAGGGGCTGGGGCCAACGTCCTGACTTTC.

V usage is TRBV28 and J usage is TRBJ2-4, with D possibly matching TRBD1 (6 bases). Germline V lookup: CDR1 MDHEN, CDR2 SYDVKM. The CDR3 runs to 12 residues. V was trimmed by 7 bases and J by 6 bases, leaving 10 bases between them. In nucleotides, the CDR3 is TGTGCCAGCATCTCGACAGGAAACATTCAGTACTTC. Translation gives CASISTGNIQYF.

The chain couples TRBV19 to TRBJ1-1; 8 bases map to TRBD1. Germline assignment: CDR1 LNHDA and CDR2 SQIVND (reference sequence). The ends lost 4 bases at V and 1 base at J; junction bases unmatched: 2. This CDR3 contains 14 residues. The CDR3 reads CASSRTGQNTEAFF. Here the CDR3 DNA reads TGTGCCAGTAGTAGGACAGGGCAGAACACTGAAGCTTTCTTT.

The rearrangement joins TRBV5-1 to TRBJ1-3; no firm D call. Trimming removed 5 bases at V and 4 bases at J, with 7 bases between. The CDR3 runs 12 residues. Germline V gene sequence: CDR1 SGHRS, CDR2 YFSETQ. This chain's CDR3 is CASSPRGNTIYF. The CDR3 DNA reads TGCGCCAGCAGTCCTAGAGGAAACACCATATATTTT.

The chain employs TRBV7-2 and TRBJ1-6; perhaps TRBD1 as D (6 bases). The V end lost 3 bases, the J end lost 9 bases, and 12 bases lay between the germline ends. CDR3 size: 14 residues. CDR1 is SGHTA and CDR2 is FQGNSA in the germline V gene. The CDR3 nucleotides read TGTGCCAGCAGCTTCCGGGACATTGGTTCACCCCTCCACTTT. Protein product: CASSFRDIGSPLHF.

This rearrangement joins TRBV2 to TRBJ1-1, with D hard to call. The CDR3 contains 11 residues. The germline V gene has CDR1 SNHLY and CDR2 FYNNEI. V was cut by 6 bases and J by 11 bases, with 13 bases left in between. CDR3 loop: CASREGDRAFF. CDR3 DNA: TGTGCCAGCAGGGAGGGAGATCGGGCTTTCTTT.

The chain carries TRBV21-1 and TRBJ1-2; the D call in the table, TRBD1, was not verified against the DNA. TRBV21-1 is a listed pseudogene. The CDR3 covers 18 residues. CDR3 amino acids: CASSKAFRAGGEANGYTF. The CDR3 DNA follows: TGTGCCAGCAGCAAAGCGTTCAGGGCAGGGGGCGAGGCTAACGGCTACACCTTC.

The chain has TRBV3-1 (or the pseudogene TRBV3-2) and TRBJ1-2; D call uncertain. V shed 2 bases and J shed 2 bases, with 12 bases lying between them. CDR1 LGHDT and CDR2 YNNKEL come from the germline V gene (reference sequence). The CDR3 is 15 residues long. The CDR3, as DNA: TGTGCCAGCAGCCAACCCGGGCGGGCGAACTATGGCTACACCTTC. Translation: CASSQPGRANYGYTF.

The rearrangement joins TRBV19 to TRBJ2-5, with no clear D. The length of the CDR3 is 14 residues. Per the germline V gene, CDR1 is LNHDA and CDR2 is SQIVND (reference sequence). V lost 3 bases and J lost 0, with 8 bases in between. Here the CDR3 reads CASSMQANQETQYF. CDR3 DNA sequence: TGTGCCAGTAGTATGCAGGCGAACCAAGAGACCCAGTACTTC.

This clone was counted once. The chain recombines TRBV7-9 with TRBJ2-1; possible D gene TRBD2, 6 bases. V gave up 5 bases and J gave up 2 bases, with 16 bases separating them. This CDR3 spans 16 amino acids. Germline CDR1 and CDR2: SEHNR and FQNEAQ (reference sequence). This CDR3 is CASSGLRRRAYNEQFF. The CDR3 coding sequence is TGTGCCAGCAGCGGGCTTCGGCGGAGGGCCTACAATGAGCAGTTCTTC.

In this sample, this clone turned up once. This rearrangement joins TRBV3-1 (or the pseudogene TRBV3-2) to TRBJ1-1; a weak D match, TRBD1 (5 bases). V lost 3 bases, J lost 1 base, and 9 bases lay in between. There are 14 residues in the CDR3. Germline CDR1 and CDR2: LGHDT and YNNKEL (reference sequence). The CDR3 loop is CASSQGEGNTEAFF. In nucleotides, the CDR3 is TGTGCCAGCAGCCAGGGGGAGGGGAACACTGAAGCTTTCTTT.

Only one count was recorded for this clone. The chain joins TRBV9 to TRBJ2-2; no clear D gene. CDR1 and CDR2 from the germline V gene are SGDLS and YYNGEE. The V end lost 0 bases, the J end lost 5 bases, and 17 bases lay between the germline ends. The CDR3 consists of 17 residues. CDR3 bases: TGTGCCAGCAGCGTAGCTTTCTACCGGTCGGGTACCGGGGAGCTGTTTTTT. This translates into CASSVAFYRSGTGELFF.

The chain has TRBV29-1 and TRBJ2-2, with 9 nucleotides matching TRBD1. From germline, CDR1 is SQVTM and CDR2 ANQGSEA. Losses at the gene ends were 6 bases for V and 7 bases for J; bases not matched to a gene: 9. This CDR3 is 14 amino acids long. CDR3 in DNA: TGCAGCGTCGGCCCGGGACAGGGAGGCGGGGAGCTGTTTTTT. Translation gives CSVGPGQGGGELFF.

This chain uses TRBV28 with TRBJ1-4, with D possibly matching TRBD1 (5 bases). CDR1 is MDHEN, CDR2 SYDVKM, per germline. V lost 3 bases, J lost 2 bases, and 16 bases lay in between. The CDR3 is 17 amino acids. CDR3 amino acids: CASSFVRDLTTNEKLFF. The CDR3 DNA reads as TGTGCCAGCAGTTTTGTCAGGGATCTAACTACTAATGAAAAACTGTTTTTT.

The chain carries TRBV7-3 and TRBJ2-1, with D possibly TRBD1 on 5 matching bases. Germline V gene sequence: CDR1 SGHTA, CDR2 FQGTGA. V was clipped by 5 bases and J by 9 bases, with 11 bases between them. This CDR3 spans 12 amino acids. For the CDR3, the DNA is TGTGCCAGCAGCCCCCTAGGGGCTGAGCAGTTCTTC. The encoded protein is CASSPLGAEQFF.

This clone was seen more than once but under ten times. The chain uses TRBV27 and TRBJ2-7; D not certain. The V and J ends lost 1 base and 4 bases respectively, with 8 bases between them. Germline-derived CDR1 and CDR2 are MNHEY and SMNVEV (reference sequence). The CDR3 runs 13 residues. Here the CDR3 DNA reads TGTGCCAGCAGTTTATATATCGCGTACGAGCAGTACTTC. Its translation: CASSLYIAYEQYF.

The CDR3 spells CASTDRGSNQPQHF. The CDR3 nucleotides read TGTGCCAGTACCGACAGGGGTTCCAATCAGCCCCAGCATTTT. The chain joins TRBV19 to TRBJ1-5; 8 positions match TRBD1. Germline V gives CDR1 LNHDA, CDR2 SQIVND (reference sequence). There are 14 residues in the CDR3. The V segment lost 7 bases and the J segment 3 bases; nucleotides outside the gene matches: 5.

The V gene is TRBV28, the J gene TRBJ1-6, with 7 bases fitting TRBD1. CDR3 length: 15 residues. In germline, CDR1 is MDHEN, CDR2 SYDVKM. The ends lost 3 bases at V and 10 bases at J; junction bases unmatched: 9. CDR3 nucleotide sequence: TGTGCCAGCAGTTTCTACGGACAGGTACGATCACCCCTCCACTTT. It is translated as CASSFYGQVRSPLHF.

The chain has TRBV19 and TRBJ1-2, with 8 bases fitting TRBD1. The J segment lost 4 bases and the V segment lost 4 bases, leaving 11 bases of the junction unmatched. This CDR3 comprises 16 residues. The germline V gene encodes CDR1 LNHDA and CDR2 SQIVND (reference sequence). CDR3 region: CASSKGTGGILYGYTF. The CDR3 region has the DNA TGTGCCAGTAGTAAGGGTACAGGGGGAATTCTCTATGGCTACACCTTC.